This T cell receptor beta chain was profiled in a study of a mutant IDH1 vaccine in newly diagnosed glioma. Background on the study: Before enrollment, the patients had been treated with radiotherapy alone, temozolomide alone, or both together. Most of them had received both. Study-level results: Apparently unrelated to pseudoprogression were changes in the top peripheral T cell clonotypes.

Clones were sequenced by immunoSEQ multiplex PCR, and TCRdb holds only the in-frame ones, with some missing. The sample carries about 94,000 clones, 89% recorded once. As regards this clone: As yet, its antigen is unknown.

Time point noted: week 47, end of study. Doses consisted of 300 ug of mutant IDH1 20-mer peptide each, paired with topical imiquimod. There were eight vaccinations for patients, given in weeks 1, 3, 5, 7, 11, 15, 19 and 23. This CDR3 region has 14 residues. CDR1 and CDR2 from the germline V gene are SGHKS and YYEKEE (reference sequence). Trimming removed 1 base at V and 7 bases at J, with 12 bases between. Here the sequenced sample was PBMCs, taken from a glioma patient whose treatment included an IDH1 peptide vaccine. The sequence was obtained from a woman between 45 and 60 years old with glioma. The chain uses TRBV5-5 and TRBJ1-5; D is undetermined. CDR3 sequence (DNA): TGTGCCAGCAGCTTGTACTCCGGTTTACAGCCCCAGCATTTT. It yields the protein CASSLYSGLQPQHF.